This T cell receptor beta chain comes out of a study of CD8+CD57+ T cells in acquired aplastic anemia. Genomic DNA templated the TCR beta VDJ and CDR3 profiling. TCRdb processed the reads anew with MiXCR; each CDR3 protein has one entry. Of roughly 300,000 distinct CDR3 sequences in the sample, 45% to 70% are singletons; the top ten hold approximately 8.2%. The germline V gene encodes CDR1 DFQATT and CDR2 SNEGSKA (reference sequence). The CDR3 runs to 15 residues. The germline V and J ends were trimmed by 0 bases and 3 bases, with 14 bases remaining between them. The origin of this receptor is a human donor with severe aplastic anemia or a healthy control (not recorded which). This chain links TRBV20-1 with TRBJ1-1; maybe TRBD1 (5 bases). The sample comprised sorted CD4+, CD8+, or CD8+CD57+ T cells (not recorded which) from PBMCs. The CDR3, as DNA: TGCAGTGCTAGAGATTGGGGGGATTTGGACACTGAAGCTTTCTTT. This translates into CSARDWGDLDTEAFF.